The 3 T cell receptor beta chains below come from one sample, sequenced in a study of Tregs in tolerant kidney transplant recipients. Clones were read by immunoSEQ multiplex PCR, and TCRdb kept only the in-frame ones, dropping some. Of about 100,000 clones in the sample, 80% to 95% were seen once. The specimen was CD4+ T cells from blood, collected before the transplant. All receptors derive from a human donor who received a combined kidney and bone marrow transplant.

The rearrangement links TRBV9 to TRBJ2-1, with 7 bases that match TRBD2. The CDR3 loop spans 16 amino acids. V lost 2 bases and J lost 2; bases outside the gene matches: 7. Germline values: CDR1 SGDLS, CDR2 YYNGEE. CDR3 residues: CASSVWGGGAYNEQFF. The CDR3 DNA follows: TGTGCCAGCAGCGTTTGGGGCGGGGGAGCCTACAATGAGCAGTTCTTC.

V usage is TRBV7-2 and J usage is TRBJ2-6; D is ambiguous. This CDR3 comprises 16 residues. V was trimmed by 5 bases and J by 2 bases, leaving 13 bases between them. Germline lookup yields CDR1 SGHTA and CDR2 FQGNSA. The CDR3 region has the DNA TGTGCCAGCAGCCCAAGACAAAGCACTGGGGCCAACGTCCTGACTTTC. Translation: CASSPRQSTGANVLTF.

The rearrangement uses TRBV11-2 and TRBJ2-1; 9 bases line up with TRBD2. The CDR3 is made up of 16 amino acids. Looked up from germline, CDR1 is SGHAT and CDR2 is FQNNGV. V dropped 3 bases and J dropped 6; count of bases not matched to a gene: 9. The DNA of the CDR3 is TGTGCCAGCAGCTTCGCTAGCGGGGTTTTAGGCAATGAGCAGTTCTTC. Its protein is CASSFASGVLGNEQFF.